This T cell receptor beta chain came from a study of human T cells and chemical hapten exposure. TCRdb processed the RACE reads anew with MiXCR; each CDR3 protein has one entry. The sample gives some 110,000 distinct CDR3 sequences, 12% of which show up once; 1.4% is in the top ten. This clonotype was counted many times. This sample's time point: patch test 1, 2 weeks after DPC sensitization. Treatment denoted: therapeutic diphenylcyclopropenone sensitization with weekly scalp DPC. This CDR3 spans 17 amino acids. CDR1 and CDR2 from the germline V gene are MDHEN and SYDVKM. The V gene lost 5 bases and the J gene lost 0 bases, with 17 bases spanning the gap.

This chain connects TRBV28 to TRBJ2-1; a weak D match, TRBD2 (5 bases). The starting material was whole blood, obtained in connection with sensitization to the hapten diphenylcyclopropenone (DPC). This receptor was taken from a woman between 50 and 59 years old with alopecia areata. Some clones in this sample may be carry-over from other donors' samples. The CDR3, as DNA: TGTGCCAGCAGTCCTAGTGGAGGCGGCAGCTCCTACAATGAGCAGTTCTTC. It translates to CASSPSGGGSSYNEQFF.